This T cell receptor (beta chain) was obtained from a study of blood T cell repertoires in COVID-19 (dated by TCRdb to 2020 to 2021). Regarding the research as a whole: Collaborator samples came from the United States, Italy and Spain and covered acute and convalescent phases of COVID-19. The prospective study material was composed of cDNA or gDNA derived from T cells, B-cell-depleted T cells, or PBMCs. Deeply sampled blood TCRbeta repertoires from subjects exposed to, actively infected with, or recovered from COVID-19 were included in the dataset. The repertoires were released in a freely available public database intended as a resource for research on the immune response to SARS-CoV-2. The samples were drawn from two sources: the first 160 participants of the ongoing ImmuneRACE study, and over 1,000 subjects contributed by 6 global collaborators. A de-identified subject ID, COVID-19 status, age in years and sex were almost always included in the sample metadata. Where HLA class I and class II types were available, the types were taken from metadata supplied by the sample provider, not from assay-based typing. The investigation overall reported the following: Clinical and demographic metadata were provided uncurated, with the amount varying by source and participant.

As to this clone: Its antigen is currently not known. No base-level quality is on record; no much larger clone is a single base apart.

Counted from cysteine to phenylalanine, this CDR3 has 19 amino acids. Just the 57-base CDR3 DNA is kept, in frame starting at base 1. CDR1 and CDR2 (GTSNPN, SVGIG) derive from the germline V gene (reference sequence). Clipping removes 1 base from V and 0 bases from J, with 15 as the unmatched junction base count. Whole blood was collected in K2EDTA tubes by collaborating institutions according to the institutions' own protocols. For TCRbeta analysis, collaborator samples were shipped as frozen whole blood, as isolated PBMCs, or as DNA extracted from either sample type. The immunoSEQ Assay, a bias-controlled multiplex PCR, was used to amplify TCRbeta CDR3 regions from genomic DNA. In the original analysis: Nucleated cell counts per sample were estimated from amplification of reference gene primers within the assay. To quantify the absolute abundance of each unique TCRbeta CDR3 rearrangement, sequence reads were collapsed and filtered. Productive Simpson clonality was computed per sample as the square root of Simpson's diversity index over productive rearrangements. TCRdb took over this immuneACCESS table, retaining in-frame rearrangements with V and J assigned. Such tables are incomplete; in checked studies, under half of the missing clones stem from an unresolved V gene, and the remainder is unexplained. The DNA was the basis for D and trimming; V, J and clone size are from that table. This sample comprises over 50,000 clones, about 91% of them detected only once. The ten top clones hold about 6.5% of the sample.

The chain couples TRBV30 to TRBJ2-3, with 8 junctional bases fitting TRBD1. The specimen was peripheral blood. The clonotype was recovered from a man aged 45-60 years with active COVID-19. The CDR3 is CAWSADDSGGRFSTDTQYF. The nucleotide sequence is TGTGCCTGGAGTGCCGACGATTCAGGGGGCAGGTTTAGCACAGATACGCAGTATTTT.